The 8 T cell receptor beta chains listed next were all sequenced from one sample in a study of response to subunit inactivated influenza vaccine. TCRdb re-analysed the RT-PCR reads in MiXCR, keeping a single row per CDR3 protein. The sample lists about 540,000 distinct CDR3 sequences, roughly 25% occurring once. These records were also assigned to another study, of T cells expressing NK-cell markers. As that study records: Libraries used 5'RACE template switching adding universal primer site and UMIs.

Sequenced here: CD4+ T cells sorted from PBMCs, sampled 11 to 12 days after vaccination. The receptors here all came from a middle-aged man who received an inactivated influenza vaccine.

This clonotype was seen only a few times. The genes are TRBV3-1 and TRBJ1-6; D ambiguous. The CDR3 loop spans 13 amino acids. V dropped 4 bases and J dropped 9 bases, with 10 bases sitting between them. Germline assignment: CDR1 LGHDT and CDR2 YNNKEL (reference sequence). CDR3 nucleotides: TGTGCCAGCAGCCCCCAGATGGTTTCACCCCTCCACTTT. Translating it yields CASSPQMVSPLHF.

Of note for this clonotype: A read error may produce the germline difference seen at one junction end. The V and J genes are TRBV5-4 and TRBJ2-1; D possibly matches TRBD1 or TRBD2 (5 bases each). The germline gives CDR1 SGHNT, CDR2 YYREEE (reference sequence). The length of the CDR3 is 15 residues. This chain's CDR3 is CARSYRDALRDEQFF. The CDR3 DNA reads TGTGCCAGGAGCTACCGGGACGCCTTGAGGGATGAGCAGTTCTTC.

The chain recombines TRBV7-2 with TRBJ2-7, with 7 bases lining up with TRBD1. The trim removed 8 bases at V and 2 bases at J, leaving 9 bases unmatched. CDR3 length: 14 residues. Germline V CDR1 and CDR2: SGHTA, FQGNSA. The CDR3 coding sequence is TGTGCCAGCTGCCTGCCGGGACAGCCCTACGAGCAGTACTTC. It translates to CASCLPGQPYEQYF.

V is TRBV5-1 and J is TRBJ1-4; D is unresolved. CDR1 is SGHRS and CDR2 is YFSETQ in the germline V gene. Deletions cut 6 bases from V and 5 bases from J, with 17 bases between. The CDR3 spans 15 residues. This CDR3 reads CASKSGSVANEKLFF. The CDR3 coding sequence is TGCGCCAGCAAATCCGGTTCAGTGGCAAATGAAAAACTGTTTTTT.

The chain combines TRBV3-1 with TRBJ1-6; D call uncertain. The V gene lost 0 bases and the J gene lost 10 bases, with 7 bases spanning the gap. The CDR3 has 13 amino acids. Germline CDR1 is LGHDT and CDR2 is YNNKEL (reference sequence). CDR3 DNA: TGTGCCAGCAGCCAAGATCGGGGATCACCCCTCCACTTT. It yields the protein CASSQDRGSPLHF.

The chain uses TRBV29-1 and TRBJ1-1, with D possibly matching TRBD1 (6 bases). The CDR3 runs to 13 residues. Germline values: CDR1 SQVTM, CDR2 ANQGSEA. Trimming took off 6 bases at V and 3 bases at J, with 14 bases between the two ends. The chain's CDR3 is CSVVKGGDTEAFF. CDR3 DNA sequence: TGCAGCGTGGTAAAGGGGGGGGACACTGAAGCTTTCTTT.

In this sample, this clonotype turned up a few times. CDR3 amino acids: CAISEGQNAYNEQFF. DNA of the CDR3: TGTGCCATCAGTGAGGGACAGAATGCCTACAATGAGCAGTTCTTC. The rearrangement links TRBV10-3 to TRBJ2-1, with D possibly being TRBD1 (6 bases). Germline V lookup: CDR1 ENHRY, CDR2 SYGVKD. V lost 2 bases and J lost 2, with 10 bases in between. This CDR3 spans 15 amino acids.

The V and J genes are TRBV7-2 and TRBJ2-5; 8 nucleotides match TRBD1. Germline V CDR1 and CDR2: SGHTA, FQGNSA. This CDR3 is 15 amino acids long. V lost 4 bases to trimming and J lost 5 bases; unmatched junction nucleotides: 9. DNA of the CDR3: TGTGCCAGCAGCTCTAACGGACAGGGCTGGGAGACCCAGTACTTC. The encoded protein is CASSSNGQGWETQYF.